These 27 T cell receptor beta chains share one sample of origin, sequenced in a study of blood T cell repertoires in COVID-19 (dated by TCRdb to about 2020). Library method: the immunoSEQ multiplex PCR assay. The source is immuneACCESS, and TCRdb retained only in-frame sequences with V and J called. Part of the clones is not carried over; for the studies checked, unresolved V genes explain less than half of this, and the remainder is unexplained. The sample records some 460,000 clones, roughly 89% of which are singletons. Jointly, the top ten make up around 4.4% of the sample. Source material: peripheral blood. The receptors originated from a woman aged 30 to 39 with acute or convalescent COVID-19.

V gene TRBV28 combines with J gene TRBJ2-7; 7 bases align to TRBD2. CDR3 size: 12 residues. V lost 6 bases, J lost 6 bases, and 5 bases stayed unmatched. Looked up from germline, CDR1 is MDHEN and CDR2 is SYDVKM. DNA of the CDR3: TGTGCCAGCAGCTCTTGGGGGGGCGAGCAGTACTTC. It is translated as CASSSWGGEQYF. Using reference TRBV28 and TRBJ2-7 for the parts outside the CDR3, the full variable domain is DVKVTQSSRYLVKRTGEKVFLECVQDMDHENMFWYRQDPGLGLRLIYFSYDVKMKEKGDIPEGYSVSREKKERFSLILESASTNQTSMYLCASSSWGGEQYFGPGTRLTVT.

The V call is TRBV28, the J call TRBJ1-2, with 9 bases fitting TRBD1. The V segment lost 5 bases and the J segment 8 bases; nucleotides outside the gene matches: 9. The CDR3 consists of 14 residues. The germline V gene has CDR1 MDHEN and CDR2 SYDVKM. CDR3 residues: CASSGPGTGKGYTF. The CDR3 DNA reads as TGTGCCAGCAGTGGTCCCGGGACAGGGAAAGGCTACACCTTC.

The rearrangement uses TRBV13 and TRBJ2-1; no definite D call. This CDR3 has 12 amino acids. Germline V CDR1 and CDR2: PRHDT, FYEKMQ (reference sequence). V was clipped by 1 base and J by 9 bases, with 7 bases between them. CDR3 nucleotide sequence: TGTGCCAGCAGCTTAGCTAGGAGTGAGCAGTTCTTC. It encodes CASSLARSEQFF.

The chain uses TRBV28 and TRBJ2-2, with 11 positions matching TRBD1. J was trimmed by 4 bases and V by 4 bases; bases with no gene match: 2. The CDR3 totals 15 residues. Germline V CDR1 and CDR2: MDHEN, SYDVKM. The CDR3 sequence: CASSWGQGGTGELFF. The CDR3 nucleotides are TGTGCCAGCAGTTGGGGACAGGGGGGCACCGGGGAGCTGTTTTTT.

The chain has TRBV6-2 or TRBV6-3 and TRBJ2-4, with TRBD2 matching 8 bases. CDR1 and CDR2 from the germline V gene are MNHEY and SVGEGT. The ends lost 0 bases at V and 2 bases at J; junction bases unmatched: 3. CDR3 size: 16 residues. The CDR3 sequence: CASSYSGGGSKNIQYF. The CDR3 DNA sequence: TGTGCCAGCAGTTACTCTGGCGGGGGGTCCAAAAACATTCAGTACTTC.

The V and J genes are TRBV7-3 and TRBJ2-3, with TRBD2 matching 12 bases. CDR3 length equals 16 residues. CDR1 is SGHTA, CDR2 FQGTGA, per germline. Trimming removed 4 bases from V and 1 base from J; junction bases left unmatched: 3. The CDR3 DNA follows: TGTGCCAGCAGCTCCCGACTAGCGGGGGGCACAGATACGCAGTATTTT. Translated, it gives CASSSRLAGGTDTQYF.

In DNA form, the CDR3 reads TGTGCCAGCTCACGAGACAGAGATTCCTACGAGCAGTACTTC. It yields the protein CASSRDRDSYEQYF. The chain uses TRBV18 and TRBJ2-7, with D tentatively TRBD1 (5 bases). Trimming shortened V by 4 bases and J by 1 base, and 11 bases separated the two germline ends. This CDR3 comprises 14 residues. The germline V gene encodes CDR1 KGHSH and CDR2 LQKENI.

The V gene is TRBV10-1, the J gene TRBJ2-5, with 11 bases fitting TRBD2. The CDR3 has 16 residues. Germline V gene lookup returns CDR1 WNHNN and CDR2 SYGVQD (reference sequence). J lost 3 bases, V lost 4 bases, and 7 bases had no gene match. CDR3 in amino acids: CASSAGTSGEKETQYF. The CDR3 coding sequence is TGCGCCAGCAGTGCCGGGACTAGCGGAGAAAAAGAGACCCAGTACTTC.

CDR3 protein: CASRRDFYGYTF. Here the CDR3 DNA reads TGTGCCAGTCGCAGGGACTTCTATGGCTACACCTTC. The chain employs TRBV19 and TRBJ1-2; D possibly corresponds to TRBD1 (5 bases). Trimming removed 8 bases from V and 4 bases from J, with 11 bases in between. CDR3 length equals 12 residues. The germline V gene encodes CDR1 LNHDA and CDR2 SQIVND (reference sequence).

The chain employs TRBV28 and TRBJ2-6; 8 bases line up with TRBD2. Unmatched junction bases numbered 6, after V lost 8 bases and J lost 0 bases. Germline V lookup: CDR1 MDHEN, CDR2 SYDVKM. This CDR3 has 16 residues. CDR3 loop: CASSTGGISGANVLTF. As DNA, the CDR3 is TGTGCCAGCTCGACGGGGGGGATCTCTGGGGCCAACGTCCTGACTTTC. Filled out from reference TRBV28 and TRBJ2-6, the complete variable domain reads DVKVTQSSRYLVKRTGEKVFLECVQDMDHENMFWYRQDPGLGLRLIYFSYDVKMKEKGDIPEGYSVSREKKERFSLILESASTNQTSMYLCASSTGGISGANVLTFGAGSRLTVL.

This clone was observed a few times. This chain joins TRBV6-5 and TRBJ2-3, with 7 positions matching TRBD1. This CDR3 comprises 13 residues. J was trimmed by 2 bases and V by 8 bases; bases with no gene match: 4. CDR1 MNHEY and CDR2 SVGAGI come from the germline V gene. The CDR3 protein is CASGGQNTDTQYF. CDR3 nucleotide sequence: TGTGCCAGCGGGGGACAGAACACAGATACGCAGTATTTT.

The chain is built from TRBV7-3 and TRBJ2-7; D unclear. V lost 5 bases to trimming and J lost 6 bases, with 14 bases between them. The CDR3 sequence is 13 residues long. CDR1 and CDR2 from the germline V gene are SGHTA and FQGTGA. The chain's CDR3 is CASSPLPHTEQYF. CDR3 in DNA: TGTGCCAGCAGCCCCTTACCGCACACCGAGCAGTACTTC.

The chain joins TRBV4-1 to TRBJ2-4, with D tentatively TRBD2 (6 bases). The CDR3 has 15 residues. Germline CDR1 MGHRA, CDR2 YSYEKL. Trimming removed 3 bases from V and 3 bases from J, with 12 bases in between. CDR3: CASSQRGLVKNIQYF. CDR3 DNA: TGCGCCAGCAGCCAGAGGGGACTCGTCAAAAACATTCAGTACTTC.

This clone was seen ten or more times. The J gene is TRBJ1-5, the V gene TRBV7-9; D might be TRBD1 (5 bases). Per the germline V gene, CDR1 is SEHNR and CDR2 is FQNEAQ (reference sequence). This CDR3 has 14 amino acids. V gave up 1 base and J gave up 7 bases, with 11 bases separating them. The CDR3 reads CASSLDSGGQPQHF. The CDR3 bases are TGTGCCAGCAGCTTAGATTCGGGGGGACAGCCCCAGCATTTT.

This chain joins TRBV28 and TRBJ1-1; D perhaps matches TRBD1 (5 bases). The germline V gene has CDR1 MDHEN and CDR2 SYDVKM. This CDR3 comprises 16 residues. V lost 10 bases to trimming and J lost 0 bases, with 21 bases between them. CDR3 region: CAIVPSGGSVNTEAFF. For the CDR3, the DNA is TGTGCCATCGTCCCCTCCGGGGGGTCGGTGAACACTGAAGCTTTCTTT.

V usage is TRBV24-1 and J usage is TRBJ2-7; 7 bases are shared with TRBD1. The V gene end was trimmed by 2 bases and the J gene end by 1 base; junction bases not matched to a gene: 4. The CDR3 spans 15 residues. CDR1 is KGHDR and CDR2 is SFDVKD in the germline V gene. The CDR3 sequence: CATSDSRDSSYEQYF. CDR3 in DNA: TGTGCCACCAGTGATTCCCGGGACAGTTCCTACGAGCAGTACTTC.

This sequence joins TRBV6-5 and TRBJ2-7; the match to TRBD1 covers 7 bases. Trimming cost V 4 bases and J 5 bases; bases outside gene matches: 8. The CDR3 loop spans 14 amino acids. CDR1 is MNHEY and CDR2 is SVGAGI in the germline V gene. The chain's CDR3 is CASSSRQGPNEQYF. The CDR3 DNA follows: TGTGCCAGCAGTTCGAGACAGGGTCCCAACGAGCAGTACTTC.

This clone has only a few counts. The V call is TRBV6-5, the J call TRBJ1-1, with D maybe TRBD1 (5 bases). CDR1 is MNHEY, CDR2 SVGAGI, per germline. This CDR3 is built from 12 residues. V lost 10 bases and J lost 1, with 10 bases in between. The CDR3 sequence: CATRQTNTEAFF. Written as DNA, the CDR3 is TGTGCCACCAGACAGACGAACACTGAAGCTTTCTTT.

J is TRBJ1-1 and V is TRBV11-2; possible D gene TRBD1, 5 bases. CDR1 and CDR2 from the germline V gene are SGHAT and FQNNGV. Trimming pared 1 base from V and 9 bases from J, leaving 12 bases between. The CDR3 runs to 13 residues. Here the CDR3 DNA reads TGTGCCAGCAGCTTAGGATGGGGCCGGAAAGCTTTCTTT. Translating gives CASSLGWGRKAFF.

For the CDR3, the DNA is TGTGCCAGCAGTGAAGAAATAGCCACTGAAGCTTTCTTT. Protein sequence: CASSEEIATEAFF. The chain couples TRBV2 to TRBJ1-1; unclear D gene. This CDR3 contains 13 residues. Germline V gives CDR1 SNHLY, CDR2 FYNNEI. Between the trimmed V and J ends, which lost 1 base and 4 bases, there was a span of 7 bases.

For the CDR3, the DNA is TGTGCCAGCAGTGCGGGGGAGCTGGGAGCTTTCTTT. It encodes CASSAGELGAFF. J is TRBJ1-1 and V is TRBV2; tentatively, D is TRBD1 (5 bases). V lost 4 bases and J 10 bases, leaving 13 bases between the germline ends. Germline assignment: CDR1 SNHLY and CDR2 FYNNEI. This CDR3 has 12 residues. The whole variable domain, remainder taken from reference TRBV2 and TRBJ1-1, is EPEVTQTPSHQVTQMGQEVILRCVPISNHLYFYWYRQILGQKVEFLVSFYNNEISEKSEIFDDQFSVERPDGSNFTLKIRSTKLEDSAMYFCASSAGELGAFFGQGTRLTVV.

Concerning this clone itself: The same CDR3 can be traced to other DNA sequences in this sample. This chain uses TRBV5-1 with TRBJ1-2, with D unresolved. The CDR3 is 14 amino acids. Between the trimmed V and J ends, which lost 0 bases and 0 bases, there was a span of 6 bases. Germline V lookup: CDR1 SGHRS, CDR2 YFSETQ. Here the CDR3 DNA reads TGCGCCAGCAGCTTGGGTTCAGCTAACTATGGCTACACCTTC. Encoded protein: CASSLGSANYGYTF.

CDR3 nucleotide sequence: TGTGCCAGCAGTATCCCGGGCCAAACTCCGGGGGGCTACACCTTC. Protein: CASSIPGQTPGGYTF. The rearrangement links TRBV27 to TRBJ1-2; D unresolved. The CDR3 totals 15 residues. The V end lost 5 bases, the J end lost 8 bases, and 21 bases lay between the germline ends. Germline lookup yields CDR1 MNHEY and CDR2 SMNVEV (reference sequence).

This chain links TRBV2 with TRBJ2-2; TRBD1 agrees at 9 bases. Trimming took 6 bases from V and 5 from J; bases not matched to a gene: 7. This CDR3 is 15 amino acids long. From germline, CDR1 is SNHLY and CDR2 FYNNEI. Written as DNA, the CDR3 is TGTGCCAGCAGAGTTACAGGGGGCAGTACCGGGGAGCTGTTTTTT. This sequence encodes CASRVTGGSTGELFF.

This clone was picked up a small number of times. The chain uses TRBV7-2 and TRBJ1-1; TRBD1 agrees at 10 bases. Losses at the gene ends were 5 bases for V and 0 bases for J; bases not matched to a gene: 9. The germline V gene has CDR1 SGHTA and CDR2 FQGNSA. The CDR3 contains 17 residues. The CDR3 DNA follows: TGTGCCAGCAGCCCGACAGGGGGCTACGAGCTGAACACTGAAGCTTTCTTT. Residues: CASSPTGGYELNTEAFF.

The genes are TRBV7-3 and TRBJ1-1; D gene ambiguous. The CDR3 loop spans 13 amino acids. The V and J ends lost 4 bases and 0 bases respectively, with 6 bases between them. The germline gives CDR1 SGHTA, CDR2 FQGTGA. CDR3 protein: CASSSNVNTEAFF. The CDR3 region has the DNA TGTGCCAGCAGCTCAAATGTGAACACTGAAGCTTTCTTT.

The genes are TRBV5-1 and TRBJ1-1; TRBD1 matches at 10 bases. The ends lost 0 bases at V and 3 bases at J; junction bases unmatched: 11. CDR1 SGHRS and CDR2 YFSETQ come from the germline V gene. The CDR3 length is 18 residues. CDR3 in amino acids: CASSLAPTGGGGDTEAFF. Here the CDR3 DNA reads TGCGCCAGCAGCTTGGCCCCGACAGGGGGCGGGGGGGACACTGAAGCTTTCTTT. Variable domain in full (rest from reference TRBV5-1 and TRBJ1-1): KAGVTQTPRYLIKTRGQQVTLSCSPISGHRSVSWYQQTPGQGLQFLFEYFSETQRNKGNFPGRFSGRQFSNSRSEMNVSTLELGDSALYLCASSLAPTGGGGDTEAFFGQGTRLTVV.